Below are 25 T cell receptor beta chains sequenced from a single sample in a study of beta chain features in type 1 diabetes. The investigators reverse transcribed all of the isolated RNA, so they sequenced expressed TCRB transcripts. The assay was immunoSEQ multiplex PCR, and TCRdb's table has in-frame clones only and misses some. The data contain 200,000 to 250,000 clones, 12% to 15% of them singletons. The sequenced sample consisted of naive CD4+ T cells from blood. Receptors originate from a woman aged 35 to 49 in good health.

There are a few counts of this clone. The chain joins TRBV7-2 to TRBJ1-2; the match to TRBD1 covers 7 bases. The CDR3 has 15 amino acids. V was clipped by 4 bases and J by 4 bases; unmatched bases: 9. Germline CDR1 reads SGHTA; CDR2 reads FQGNSA. For the CDR3, the DNA is TGTGCCAGCAGCTCGCAGGGGGGCCCTGGCTATGGCTACACCTTC. This gives the protein CASSSQGGPGYGYTF.

CDR3 amino acids: CASSYSRGNYEQYF. CDR3 nucleotides: TGTGCCAGCAGTTACTCCCGAGGAAACTACGAGCAGTACTTC. The chain is built from TRBV6-5 and TRBJ2-7, with no clear D. This CDR3 region has 14 residues. The germline V gene encodes CDR1 MNHEY and CDR2 SVGAGI. V lost 0 bases to trimming and J lost 3 bases, with 9 bases between them.

The chain joins TRBV6-1 to TRBJ2-3; tentative D call: TRBD1 (5 bases). The CDR3 spans 13 residues. V shed 1 base and J shed 5 bases, with 7 bases lying between them. Germline assignment: CDR1 MNHNS and CDR2 SASEGT. As DNA, the CDR3 is TGTGCCAGCAGTGAAGGACAGAGAGATACGCAGTATTTT. Translation: CASSEGQRDTQYF.

This clone has just a few counts. The rearrangement links TRBV9 to TRBJ2-1; 8 nucleotides agree with TRBD2. The CDR3 totals 16 residues. The ends lost 2 bases at V and 0 bases at J; junction bases unmatched: 4. Germline CDR1 and CDR2: SGDLS and YYNGEE. Here the CDR3 reads CASSVSGGSSYNEQFF. CDR3 sequence (DNA): TGTGCCAGCAGCGTTTCGGGGGGGAGCTCCTACAATGAGCAGTTCTTC.

This clone was counted only a few times. The V gene is TRBV7-4, the J gene TRBJ1-5; possibly TRBD1 for D (6 bases). Trimming took off 7 bases at V and 6 bases at J, with 10 bases between the two ends. CDR1 is SGHVT and CDR2 is SQSDAQ in the germline V gene. This CDR3 contains 12 residues. CDR3 in DNA: TGTGCCAGCACCGGGGGGGCTCAGCCCCAGCATTTT. Its translation is CASTGGAQPQHF.

This chain uses TRBV6-1 with TRBJ2-1; 9 bases match TRBD1. J lost 6 bases, V lost 4 bases, and 10 bases had no gene match. This CDR3 is built from 16 residues. Germline V gives CDR1 MNHNS, CDR2 SASEGT. DNA of the CDR3: TGTGCCAGCAGTGCAACGACAGGGGGGAGTTTCAATGAGCAGTTCTTC. Encoded protein: CASSATTGGSFNEQFF.

The V and J genes are TRBV4-1 and TRBJ1-1; TRBD1 matches at 7 bases. This CDR3 region has 17 residues. V gave up 4 bases and J gave up 4 bases; unmatched junction bases: 15. Germline-derived CDR1 and CDR2 are MGHRA and YSYEKL. CDR3 sequence reads: CASSRSKDRFSVTEAFF. The CDR3 nucleotides are TGCGCCAGCAGCCGCTCCAAGGACAGGTTTTCGGTCACTGAAGCTTTCTTT.

This sequence joins TRBV4-3 and TRBJ2-7; perhaps TRBD1 as D (6 bases). The CDR3 sequence is 16 residues long. Germline lookup yields CDR1 LGHNA and CDR2 YSLEER. V shed 0 bases and J shed 6 bases, with 18 bases lying between them. CDR3: CASSQDFAGALGEQYF. CDR3 sequence (DNA): TGCGCCAGCAGCCAAGACTTCGCAGGGGCATTAGGCGAGCAGTACTTC.

This chain connects TRBV2 to TRBJ2-5, with D maybe TRBD2 (7 bases). CDR1 is SNHLY and CDR2 is FYNNEI in the germline V gene. V lost 2 bases and J 7 bases, leaving 14 bases between the germline ends. The CDR3 has 14 amino acids. CDR3 nucleotide sequence: TGTGCCAGCAGTGAACTGTCTGGGGGGGCGACCCAGTACTTC. This codes for CASSELSGGATQYF.

The rearrangement links TRBV7-9 to TRBJ2-7; D may be TRBD2 (6 bases). Germline CDR1 SEHNR, CDR2 FQNEAQ (reference sequence). V lost 5 bases, J lost 0 bases, and 11 bases lay in between. The CDR3 contains 14 residues. The chain's CDR3 is CASSPEGPSYEQYF. As DNA, the CDR3 is TGTGCCAGCAGCCCGGAGGGGCCCTCCTACGAGCAGTACTTC.

The CDR3 DNA follows: TGTGCCAGCAGGTTTCTTAGCGGGGCGGATACGCAGTATTTT. Protein product: CASRFLSGADTQYF. The chain links TRBV2 to TRBJ2-3, with 8 positions matching TRBD2. CDR1 and CDR2 (germline): SNHLY, FYNNEI. The CDR3 runs to 14 residues. V shed 6 bases and J 6 bases; nucleotides not matched to a gene: 8.

The rearrangement joins TRBV29-1 to TRBJ1-1; D is undetermined. The V end lost 4 bases, the J end lost 1 base, and 7 bases lay between the germline ends. This CDR3 comprises 12 residues. Germline V gene sequence: CDR1 SQVTM, CDR2 ANQGSEA. The CDR3 DNA follows: TGCAGCGTTGGGCCAGGGAACACTGAAGCTTTCTTT. Protein product: CSVGPGNTEAFF.

The chain employs TRBV7-2 and TRBJ2-2; D perhaps matches TRBD2 (6 bases). This CDR3 has 14 amino acids. Trimming left V 5 bases short and J 6 bases short, with 13 bases between. Per the germline V gene, CDR1 is SGHTA and CDR2 is FQGNSA. CDR3 bases: TGTGCCAGCAGCCCCGACGGGGAGGCCGGGGAGCTGTTTTTT. Its protein product is CASSPDGEAGELFF.

To note about this clone: Other nucleotide sequences in the sample specify the same CDR3. The chain employs TRBV5-1 and TRBJ2-3, with 12 bases aligning to TRBD2. CDR3 length: 15 amino acids. With V trimmed by 2 bases and J by 6 bases, 4 bases remained unmatched. Germline-derived CDR1 and CDR2 are SGHRS and YFSETQ. CDR3 coding DNA: TGCGCCAGCAGCTTAACTAGCGGGGGGACTGATACGCAGTATTTT. Protein sequence: CASSLTSGGTDTQYF.

The V call is TRBV19, the J call TRBJ2-3; 8 bases are shared with TRBD1. CDR3 length equals 15 residues. V trimming: 4 bases; J trimming: 3 bases; junction bases outside the gene matches: 6. In germline, CDR1 is LNHDA, CDR2 SQIVND (reference sequence). The CDR3 DNA reads as TGTGCCAGTAGTAGTAACAGGGGGGCTACAGATACGCAGTATTTT. Encoded protein: CASSSNRGATDTQYF.

This clone was seen a few times. This sequence joins TRBV5-1 and TRBJ1-4, with TRBD1 matching over 8 bases. V lost 4 bases to trimming and J lost 0 bases; unmatched junction nucleotides: 8. The CDR3 extends over 17 amino acids. Germline V lookup: CDR1 SGHRS, CDR2 YFSETQ. The CDR3 spells CASSAGQGPATNEKLFF. The CDR3 DNA follows: TGCGCCAGCAGCGCCGGACAGGGACCTGCAACTAATGAAAAACTGTTTTTT.

This clone was seen only a few times. V gene TRBV2 combines with J gene TRBJ2-5; 15 bases agree with TRBD2. V dropped 5 bases and J dropped 5; count of bases not matched to a gene: 6. The CDR3 is 16 residues long. Germline CDR1 and CDR2: SNHLY and FYNNEI. The chain's CDR3 is CASSRGLAGGRETQYF. CDR3 DNA: TGTGCCAGCAGTCGCGGACTAGCGGGGGGGCGTGAGACCCAGTACTTC. Variable domain in full (rest from reference TRBV2 and TRBJ2-5): EPEVTQTPSHQVTQMGQEVILRCVPISNHLYFYWYRQILGQKVEFLVSFYNNEISEKSEIFDDQFSVERPDGSNFTLKIRSTKLEDSAMYFCASSRGLAGGRETQYFGPGTRLLVL.

V usage is TRBV14 and J usage is TRBJ2-1, with TRBD1 matching 8 bases. V gave up 2 bases and J gave up 5 bases; unmatched junction bases: 5. CDR1 is SGHDN, CDR2 FVKESK, per germline. The CDR3 sequence is 15 residues long. For the CDR3, the DNA is TGTGCCAGCAGCCAATGGGACAGGAAAAACAATGAGCAGTTCTTC. Translated: CASSQWDRKNNEQFF. The complete variable domain, with remaining parts taken from reference TRBV14 and TRBJ2-1, reads EAGVTQFPSHSVIEKGQTVTLRCDPISGHDNLYWYRRVMGKEIKFLLHFVKESKQDESGMPNNRFLAERTGGTYSTLKVQPAELEDSGVYFCASSQWDRKNNEQFFGPGTRLTVL.

A few counts support this clone. CDR3 in DNA: TGTGCCAGCAGTCTCGAAGGGGGGGGTTTCGGGGAGCTGTTTTTT. It translates to CASSLEGGGFGELFF. J is TRBJ2-2 and V is TRBV5-4; tentatively, D is TRBD2 (7 bases). The CDR3 is made up of 15 amino acids. The V end was cut by 5 bases, the J end by 7 bases, with 18 bases between. CDR1 SGHNT and CDR2 YYREEE come from the germline V gene (reference sequence).

The chain carries TRBV5-6 and TRBJ1-6; tentatively, D is TRBD1 (5 bases). This CDR3 contains 13 residues. Germline CDR1 reads SGHDT; CDR2 reads YYEEEE. V dropped 0 bases and J dropped 9 bases, with 7 bases sitting between them. This CDR3 reads CASSLVGGSPLHF. The CDR3 coding sequence is TGTGCCAGCAGCTTGGTGGGGGGTTCACCCCTCCACTTT.

The J gene is TRBJ1-5, the V gene TRBV6-1; maybe TRBD1 (6 bases). Germline V lookup: CDR1 MNHNS, CDR2 SASEGT. This CDR3 is 13 amino acids long. Trimming left V 5 bases short and J 4 bases short, with 9 bases between. CDR3 amino acids: CASSPTGNQPQHF. The DNA of the CDR3 is TGTGCCAGCAGTCCGACAGGAAATCAGCCCCAGCATTTT.

The chain employs TRBV29-1 and TRBJ1-2; 7 positions agree with TRBD1. The junction had 6 bases not matched to a gene; V was cut back by 5 bases and J by 0 bases. The germline CDR1 and CDR2 sequences are SQVTM and ANQGSEA. This CDR3 has 14 amino acids. CDR3: CSVHSGTANYGYTF. CDR3 in DNA: TGCAGCGTTCACTCCGGGACAGCTAACTATGGCTACACCTTC.

This clone was observed a few times. The gene calls are TRBV2 and TRBJ2-1; D might be TRBD2 (5 bases). This CDR3 region has 12 residues. Trimming pared 4 bases from V and 6 bases from J, leaving 7 bases between. Germline-derived CDR1 and CDR2 are SNHLY and FYNNEI. The CDR3 here is CASSGTFNEQFF. The CDR3 bases are TGTGCCAGCAGTGGGACTTTCAATGAGCAGTTCTTC. The variable domain in full, completed from reference TRBV2 and TRBJ2-1, reads EPEVTQTPSHQVTQMGQEVILRCVPISNHLYFYWYRQILGQKVEFLVSFYNNEISEKSEIFDDQFSVERPDGSNFTLKIRSTKLEDSAMYFCASSGTFNEQFFGPGTRLTVL.

This clone showed up just a few times. The rearrangement uses TRBV7-9 and TRBJ1-1, with TRBD1 matching 8 bases. V trimming: 5 bases; J trimming: 5 bases; junction bases outside the gene matches: 10. The germline V gene encodes CDR1 SEHNR and CDR2 FQNEAQ (reference sequence). The CDR3 length is 15 residues. The CDR3 spells CASSPQDQGATEAFF. CDR3 DNA sequence: TGTGCCAGCAGCCCCCAGGATCAGGGGGCGACTGAAGCTTTCTTT.

This clone was seen a handful of times. V gene TRBV12-5 combines with J gene TRBJ2-3; D might be TRBD1 (5 bases). Germline-derived CDR1 and CDR2 are LGHNT and FRNRAP. The CDR3 is 15 residues long. Between the trimmed V and J ends, which lost 1 base and 4 bases, there was a span of 12 bases. CDR3 nucleotides: TGTGCTAGTGGTTTGGAAGTGGGGCGGCCAGATACGCAGTATTTT. Its protein product is CASGLEVGRPDTQYF.